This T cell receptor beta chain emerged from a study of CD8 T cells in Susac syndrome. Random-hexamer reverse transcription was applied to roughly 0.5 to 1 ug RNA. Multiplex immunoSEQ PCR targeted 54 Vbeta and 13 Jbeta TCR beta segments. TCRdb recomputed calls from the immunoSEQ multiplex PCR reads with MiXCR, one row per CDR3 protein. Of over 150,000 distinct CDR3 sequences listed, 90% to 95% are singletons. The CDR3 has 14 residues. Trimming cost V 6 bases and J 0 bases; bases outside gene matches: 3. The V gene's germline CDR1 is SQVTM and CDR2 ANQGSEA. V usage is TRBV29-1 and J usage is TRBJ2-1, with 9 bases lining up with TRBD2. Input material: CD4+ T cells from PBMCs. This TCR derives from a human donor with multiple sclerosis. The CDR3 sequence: CSVGGGASYNEQFF. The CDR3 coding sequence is TGCAGCGTGGGCGGGGGGGCCTCCTACAATGAGCAGTTCTTC.